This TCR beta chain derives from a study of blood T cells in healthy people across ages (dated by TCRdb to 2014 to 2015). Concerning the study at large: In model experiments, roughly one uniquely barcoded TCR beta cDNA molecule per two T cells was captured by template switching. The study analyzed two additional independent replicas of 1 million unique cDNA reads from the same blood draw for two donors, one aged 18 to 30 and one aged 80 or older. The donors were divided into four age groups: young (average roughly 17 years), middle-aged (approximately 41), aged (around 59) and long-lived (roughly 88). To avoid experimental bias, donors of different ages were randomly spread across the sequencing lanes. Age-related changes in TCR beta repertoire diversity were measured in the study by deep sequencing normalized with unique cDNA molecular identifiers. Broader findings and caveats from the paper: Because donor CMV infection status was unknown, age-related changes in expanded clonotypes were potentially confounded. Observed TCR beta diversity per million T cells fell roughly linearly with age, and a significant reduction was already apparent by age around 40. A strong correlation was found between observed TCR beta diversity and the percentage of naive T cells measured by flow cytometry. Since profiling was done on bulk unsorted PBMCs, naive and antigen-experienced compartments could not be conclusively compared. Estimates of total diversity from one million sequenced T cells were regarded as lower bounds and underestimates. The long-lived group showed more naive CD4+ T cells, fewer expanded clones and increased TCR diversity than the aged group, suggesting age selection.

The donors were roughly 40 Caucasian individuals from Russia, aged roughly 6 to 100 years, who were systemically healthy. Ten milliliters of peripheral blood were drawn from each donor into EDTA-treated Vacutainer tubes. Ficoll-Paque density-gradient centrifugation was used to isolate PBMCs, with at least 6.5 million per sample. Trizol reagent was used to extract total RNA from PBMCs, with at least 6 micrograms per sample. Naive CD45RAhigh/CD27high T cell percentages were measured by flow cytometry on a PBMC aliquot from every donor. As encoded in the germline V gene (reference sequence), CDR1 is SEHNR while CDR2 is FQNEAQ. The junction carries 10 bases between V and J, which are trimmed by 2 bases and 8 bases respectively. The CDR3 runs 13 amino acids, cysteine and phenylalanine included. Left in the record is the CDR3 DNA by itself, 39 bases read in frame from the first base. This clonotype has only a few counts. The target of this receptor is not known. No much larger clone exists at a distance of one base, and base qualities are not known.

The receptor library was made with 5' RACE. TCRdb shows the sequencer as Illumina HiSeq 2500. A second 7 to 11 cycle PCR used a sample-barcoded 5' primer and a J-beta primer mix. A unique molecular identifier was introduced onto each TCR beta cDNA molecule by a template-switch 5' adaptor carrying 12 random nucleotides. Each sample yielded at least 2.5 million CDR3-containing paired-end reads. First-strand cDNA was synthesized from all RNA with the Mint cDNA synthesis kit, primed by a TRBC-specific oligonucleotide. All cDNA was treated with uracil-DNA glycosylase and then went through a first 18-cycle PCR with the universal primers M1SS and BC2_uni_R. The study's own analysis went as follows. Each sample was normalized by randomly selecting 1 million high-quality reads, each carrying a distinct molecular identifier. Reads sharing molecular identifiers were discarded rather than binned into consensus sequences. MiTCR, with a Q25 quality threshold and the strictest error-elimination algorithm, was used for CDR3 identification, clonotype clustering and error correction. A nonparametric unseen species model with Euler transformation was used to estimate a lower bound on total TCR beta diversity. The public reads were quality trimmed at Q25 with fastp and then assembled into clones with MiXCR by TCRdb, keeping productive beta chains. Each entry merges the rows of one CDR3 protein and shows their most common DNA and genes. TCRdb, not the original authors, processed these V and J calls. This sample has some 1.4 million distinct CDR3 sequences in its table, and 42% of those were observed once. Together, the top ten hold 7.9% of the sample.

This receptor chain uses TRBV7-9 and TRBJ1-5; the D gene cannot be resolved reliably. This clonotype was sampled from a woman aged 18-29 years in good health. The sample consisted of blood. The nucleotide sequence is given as TGTGCCAGCAGCTTAATGGGCAGTAAGCCCCAGCATTTT. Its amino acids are CASSLMGSKPQHF.